This TCR beta chain was sequenced in a study of neurological immune-mediated disorders. The time point denotes: longitudinal time-point 2. The unsorted libraries were prepared from 2 million PBMCs (stored at -80 C). This clonotype was counted many times. Trimming removed 4 bases at V and 4 bases at J, with 11 bases between. This CDR3 region has 13 residues. The germline V gene encodes CDR1 MGHDK and CDR2 SYGVNS. Synthesis of cDNA used 5'RACE (with 10-nucleotide random UMIs). From 15-18 subjects, every sequencing run obtained over 190 million TCR-beta sequences. TCRdb processed the 5' RACE reads anew with MiXCR; each CDR3 protein has one entry. The data contain some 80,000 distinct CDR3 sequences, more than 5% of them singletons.

Sequencing was done on a sample of PBMCs. The receptor was derived from an older woman with multiple sclerosis. V is TRBV25-1 and J is TRBJ2-7; possibly TRBD1 for D (5 bases). CDR3 amino acids: CASSAIDSYEQYF. CDR3 nucleotides: TGTGCCAGCAGTGCTATAGACAGTTACGAGCAGTACTTC.